A single sample is the source of the 22 T cell receptor beta chains below, sequenced in a study of cytomegalovirus exposure and HLA in healthy donors (dated by TCRdb to between 2016 and 2019). The receptor library was made with the immunoSEQ multiplex PCR assay. For the multiplex PCR, a mixture combining 60 forward primers for TCR Vbeta segments and 13 reverse primers for TCR Jbeta segments was used. This is the immuneACCESS table as TCRdb keeps it, with only in-frame sequences that have V and J called. A part of the clones is gone; compared with another copy, unresolved V genes explain less than half, and the rest is unexplained. This sample is represented by about 120,000 clones; 70% to 90% of them were singletons. The ten largest clones capture around 2% of the sample. Sequencing used PBMCs. The receptor set was obtained from a middle-aged man in good health and CMV-seronegative.

This clone was observed once. The V call is TRBV30, the J call TRBJ1-3; TRBD1 matches at 8 bases. Germline CDR1 is GTSNPN and CDR2 is SVGIG (reference sequence). The CDR3 consists of 13 residues. Trimming cost V 4 bases and J 4 bases; bases outside gene matches: 3. The CDR3 nucleotides read TGTGCCTGGACGACAGGGGTAGGAAACACCATATATTTT. It yields the protein CAWTTGVGNTIYF.

The CDR3 coding sequence is TGTGCCAGCGGACAGGGCGGAAGTCAGCCCCAGCATTTT. This sequence encodes CASGQGGSQPQHF. V gene TRBV6-6 combines with J gene TRBJ1-5; 8 positions match TRBD1. CDR1 is MNHNY and CDR2 is SVGAGI in the germline V gene (reference sequence). CDR3 size: 13 residues. J lost 6 bases, V lost 8 bases, and 6 bases had no gene match.

The chain is built from TRBV5-1 and TRBJ2-1, with 8 bases fitting TRBD2. The CDR3 runs 15 residues. Germline loops: CDR1 SGHRS, CDR2 YFSETQ. Trimming cost V 4 bases and J 9 bases; bases outside gene matches: 12. In nucleotides, the CDR3 is TGCGCCAGCAGCCTTAGAAGCGGGGGCTGGGGTGAGCAGTTCTTC. This sequence encodes CASSLRSGGWGEQFF.

The J gene is TRBJ2-5, the V gene TRBV2, with 12 bases matching TRBD2. The better agreement between TRBJ2-7 and the DNA end casts doubt on the J call. The CDR3 sequence is 17 residues long. CDR1 SNHLY and CDR2 FYNNEI come from the germline V gene. CDR3 residues: CASSEARGLAGTYEQYF. In nucleotides, the CDR3 is TGTGCCAGCAGTGAAGCTAGAGGACTAGCGGGAACCTACGAGCAGTACTTC.

This clone was found a few times. The V call is TRBV18, the J call TRBJ1-2; 7 bases are shared with TRBD1. After removal of 1 base from V and 1 base from J, the junction contained 9 bases not matched to a gene. The germline CDR1 and CDR2 sequences are KGHSH and LQKENI. The CDR3 has 17 residues. The CDR3 loop is CASSPQEAGTVNYGYTF. CDR3 sequence (DNA): TGTGCCAGCTCACCACAAGAAGCCGGGACAGTTAACTATGGCTACACCTTC. Full variable domain (outside the CDR3, taken from reference TRBV18 and TRBJ1-2): NAGVMQNPRHLVRRRGQEARLRCSPMKGHSHVYWYRQLPEEGLKFMVYLQKENIIDESGMPKERFSAEFPKEGPSILRIQQVVRGDSAAYFCASSPQEAGTVNYGYTFGSGTRLTVV.

CDR3 sequence (DNA): TGTGCCAGCAGCCATGCCTTAGCGGGAGTGGACGATACGCAGTATTTT. Translation gives CASSHALAGVDDTQYF. The chain has TRBV9 and TRBJ2-3; 9 positions agree with TRBD2. Per the germline V gene, CDR1 is SGDLS and CDR2 is YYNGEE. The CDR3 extends over 16 amino acids. Unmatched junction bases numbered 12, after V lost 4 bases and J lost 6 bases.

This clone was observed a single time. The rearrangement joins TRBV28 to TRBJ2-7, with 12 bases that match TRBD2. The germline CDR1 and CDR2 sequences are MDHEN and SYDVKM. This CDR3 has 17 residues. The ends lost 5 bases at V and 3 bases at J; junction bases unmatched: 11. As DNA, the CDR3 is TGTGCCAGCAGTCCCCCGGGACTAGCGGGTCAAAACTACGAGCAGTACTTC. This translates into CASSPPGLAGQNYEQYF.

This chain connects TRBV6-5 to TRBJ1-4; 7 bases are a match to TRBD1. The germline V gene encodes CDR1 MNHEY and CDR2 SVGAGI. CDR3 length equals 15 residues. V was pared by 5 bases and J by 5 bases, with 8 bases of the junction left unmatched. CDR3 nucleotide sequence: TGTGCCAGCAGTGGGACCGGGACAGTCAATGAAAAACTGTTTTTT. Translation: CASSGTGTVNEKLFF.

This chain uses TRBV7-6 with TRBJ1-1; 7 bases align to TRBD1. Trimming removed 2 bases from V and 1 base from J; junction bases left unmatched: 1. Per the germline V gene, CDR1 is SGHVS and CDR2 is FNYEAQ. The CDR3 spans 14 residues. CDR3 region: CASSLWTGNTEAFF. CDR3 nucleotides: TGTGCCAGCAGCTTATGGACAGGGAACACTGAAGCTTTCTTT. Combining the CDR3 with reference TRBV7-6 and TRBJ1-1 gives the whole variable domain GAGVSQSPRYKVTKRGQDVALRCDPISGHVSLYWYRQALGQGPEFLTYFNYEAQQDKSGLPNDRFSAERPEGSISTLTIQRTEQRDSAMYRCASSLWTGNTEAFFGQGTRLTVV.

The chain uses TRBV5-1 and TRBJ2-3, with 16 bases lining up with TRBD2. The CDR3 is 18 amino acids. Germline CDR1 SGHRS, CDR2 YFSETQ. The V and J ends lost 4 bases and 4 bases, in that order; junction bases with no gene match: 9. CDR3 sequence: CASSRGTSGRAVPDTQYF. The CDR3 nucleotides read TGCGCCAGCAGCCGGGGGACTAGCGGGAGGGCCGTCCCAGATACGCAGTATTTT.

V is TRBV9 and J is TRBJ2-2; tentatively, D is TRBD1 (5 bases). With 1 base removed from V and 4 bases from J, the gap between germline ends came to 11 bases. The CDR3 totals 15 residues. Germline-derived CDR1 and CDR2 are SGDLS and YYNGEE. CDR3 coding DNA: TGTGCCAGCAGCGTACAACCTAGGGGCACCGGGGAGCTGTTTTTT. Translating it yields CASSVQPRGTGELFF.

V usage is TRBV18 and J usage is TRBJ2-7; 10 positions agree with TRBD2. The CDR3 covers 16 residues. Unmatched junction bases numbered 15, after V lost 8 bases and J lost 5 bases. Germline loops: CDR1 KGHSH, CDR2 LQKENI. The CDR3 here is CASGGALAGVNHEQYF. The CDR3 DNA follows: TGTGCCAGCGGAGGGGCCCTAGCGGGAGTGAACCACGAGCAGTACTTC.

This chain joins TRBV11-2 and TRBJ2-7; the match to TRBD1 covers 12 bases. The germline gives CDR1 SGHAT, CDR2 FQNNGV. This CDR3 region has 18 residues. Trimming at V came to 5 bases and at J to 4 bases, leaving 15 bases not matched to a gene. The CDR3 DNA sequence: TGTGCCAGCAGCCGAGAGGGACAGGGGGCCCCGATCCCTTACGAGCAGTACTTC. It translates to CASSREGQGAPIPYEQYF.

The chain links TRBV6-5 to TRBJ2-1, with 7 bases identical to TRBD2. V gave up 6 bases and J gave up 3 bases; unmatched junction bases: 5. Germline V gives CDR1 MNHEY, CDR2 SVGAGI. This CDR3 comprises 14 residues. CDR3 loop: CASRSTSLYNEQFF. The DNA of the CDR3 is TGTGCCAGCAGATCGACTAGCCTCTACAATGAGCAGTTCTTC.

The chain combines TRBV4-3 with TRBJ1-4, with 8 positions matching TRBD1. The CDR3 has 15 residues. The V and J ends lost 1 base and 7 bases, in that order; junction bases with no gene match: 5. CDR1 is LGHNA, CDR2 YSLEER, per germline. The CDR3 loop is CASSQGRTGLEKLFF. CDR3 DNA: TGCGCCAGCAGCCAAGGCCGGACAGGGCTTGAAAAACTGTTTTTT.

This clone was observed once. The gene calls are TRBV5-3 and TRBJ1-1; D perhaps matches TRBD1 (5 bases). TRBV5-3 is an ORF, and what it does is uncertain. The germline V and J ends were trimmed by 5 bases and 0 bases, with 14 bases remaining between them. The CDR3 has 15 amino acids. The CDR3 region has the DNA TGTGCCAGAAGAGATGACAGCACCATGAACACTGAAGCTTTCTTT. This gives the protein CARRDDSTMNTEAFF.

V gene TRBV11-2 combines with J gene TRBJ2-1; 11 positions agree with TRBD2. The CDR3 contains 20 residues. V gave up 0 bases and J gave up 6 bases; unmatched junction bases: 16. Germline loops: CDR1 SGHAT, CDR2 FQNNGV. Written as DNA, the CDR3 is TGTGCCAGCAGCTTAGATCACGGGGGAGGTAGCGGGAGGGCCGTCAATGAGCAGTTCTTC. As protein: CASSLDHGGGSGRAVNEQFF. Full variable domain (outside the CDR3, taken from reference TRBV11-2 and TRBJ2-1): EAGVAQSPRYKIIEKRQSVAFWCNPISGHATLYWYQQILGQGPKLLIQFQNNGVVDDSQLPKDRFSAERLKGVDSTLKIQPAKLEDSAVYLCASSLDHGGGSGRAVNEQFFGPGTRLTVL.

The chain carries TRBV9 and TRBJ2-1, with TRBD2 identical over 7 bases. This CDR3 spans 14 amino acids. Germline V lookup: CDR1 SGDLS, CDR2 YYNGEE. Trimming removed 3 bases from V and 9 bases from J; junction bases left unmatched: 9. The CDR3 protein is CASSASGTNGEQFF. CDR3 DNA: TGTGCCAGCAGCGCTAGCGGTACTAATGGTGAGCAGTTCTTC.

The J gene is TRBJ1-3, the V gene TRBV9; D uncertain. This CDR3 spans 15 amino acids. CDR1 and CDR2 from the germline V gene are SGDLS and YYNGEE. V dropped 2 bases and J dropped 2 bases, with 11 bases sitting between them. The DNA of the CDR3 is TGTGCCAGCAGCGTGGGAGTTAGGCCTGGAAACACCATATATTTT. Amino acid sequence: CASSVGVRPGNTIYF. Complete variable domain (other parts from reference TRBV9 and TRBJ1-3): DSGVTQTPKHLITATGQRVTLRCSPRSGDLSVYWYQQSLDQGLQFLIQYYNGEERAKGNILERFSAQQFPDLHSELNLSSLELGDSALYFCASSVGVRPGNTIYFGEGSWLTVV.

The V gene is TRBV27, the J gene TRBJ1-2; 8 nucleotides agree with TRBD1. CDR1 and CDR2 (germline): MNHEY, SMNVEV (reference sequence). J gave up 4 bases and V 6 bases, and 7 bases lay outside the gene matches. CDR3 length: 14 residues. This CDR3 is CASRRTGISYGYTF. For the CDR3, the DNA is TGTGCCAGCAGGCGGACAGGGATTTCCTATGGCTACACCTTC.

The rearrangement joins TRBV7-3 to TRBJ1-1, with 10 bases matching TRBD1. The CDR3 runs to 16 residues. Germline V gene sequence: CDR1 SGHTA, CDR2 FQGTGA. J was trimmed by 4 bases and V by 5 bases; bases with no gene match: 10. The DNA of the CDR3 is TGTGCCAGCAGCCGAGAGCCCGGGACAGGGGCCACTGAAGCTTTCTTT. Its translation: CASSREPGTGATEAFF. Variable domain in full (rest from reference TRBV7-3 and TRBJ1-1): GAGVSQTPSNKVTEKGKYVELRCDPISGHTALYWYRQSLGQGPEFLIYFQGTGAADDSGLPNDRFFAVRPEGSVSTLKIQRTERGDSAVYLCASSREPGTGATEAFFGQGTRLTVV.

The J gene is TRBJ2-1, the V gene TRBV6-5; TRBD2 aligns across 12 bases. Germline V gene lookup returns CDR1 MNHEY and CDR2 SVGAGI. The CDR3 is 15 amino acids. V dropped 6 bases and J dropped 7; count of bases not matched to a gene: 7. CDR3: CASSQPGLAGNEQFF. As DNA, the CDR3 is TGTGCCAGCAGCCAACCGGGACTAGCGGGTAATGAGCAGTTCTTC.